The TCR beta chain under discussion was sequenced for a study of radiotherapy plus CTLA-4 blockade in lung cancer. This clone has only a few counts. The data were produced by immunoSEQ multiplex PCR, yet TCRdb's version contains in-frame clones alone and is incomplete. This sample has over 45,000 clones, with roughly 80% found just once. CDR3 length equals 13 residues. Trimming took off 1 base at V and 4 bases at J, with 7 bases between the two ends. Germline V gives CDR1 LGHNT, CDR2 FRNRAP. The gene calls are TRBV12-5 and TRBJ1-1; D is ambiguous. The source material was peripheral blood, sampled from a patient treated with radiotherapy plus ipilimumab. This clonotype originated in a human donor with non-small cell lung cancer who had a complete response to radiotherapy plus ipilimumab. CDR3 region: CASGLEEGTEAFF. The CDR3 DNA sequence: TGTGCTAGTGGTTTGGAGGAGGGCACTGAAGCTTTCTTT.